This T cell receptor (beta chain) was found in a study of blood T cell repertoires in COVID-19. Across the study: The samples span acute and convalescent COVID-19 from the United States, Italy and Spain. The cDNA or gDNA used as material had been derived from T cells, B-cell-depleted T cells, or PBMCs.

Original analysis: Amplifying reference gene primers gave estimates of nucleated cell counts. The assay was immunoSEQ multiplex PCR, and TCRdb's table has in-frame clones only and misses some. The V and J calls and clone size were taken over from that table, and D and trimming were inferred from the DNA. The sample lists fewer than 250,000 clones, around 82% occurring once. This CDR3 region has 13 residues. Germline V CDR1 and CDR2: SGHTA, FQGTGA. With 1 base removed from V and 4 bases from J, the gap between germline ends came to 6 bases. This receptor was identified in a woman between 50 and 59 years old with acute or convalescent COVID-19. The V call is TRBV7-3, the J call TRBJ2-3; D uncertain. The sample taken for sequencing was peripheral blood. In DNA form, the CDR3 reads TGTGCCAGCAGCTTAATGGGCCCAGATACGCAGTATTTT. Encoded protein: CASSLMGPDTQYF.